What follows are 27 T cell receptor beta chains derived from one specimen sequenced in a study of cytomegalovirus exposure and HLA in healthy donors. With 60 Vbeta and 13 Jbeta primers, the PCR was carried out. Sequencing used immunoSEQ multiplex PCR; TCRdb keeps in-frame clones, though not all of them. The sample records more than 100,000 clones, 66% being singletons. Source material: PBMCs. These receptors were collected from a man between 18 and 29 years old in good health and CMV-seronegative.

This clone was observed a single time. The gene calls are TRBV10-2 and TRBJ2-3, with unresolved D. The germline gives CDR1 WSHSY, CDR2 SAAADI. Trimming took off 7 bases at V and 4 bases at J, with 15 bases between the two ends. The CDR3 consists of 14 residues. The CDR3 bases are TGCGCCAGCACTAACCCCCGAAGCGCAGATACGCAGTATTTT. Amino acid sequence: CASTNPRSADTQYF.

V gene TRBV21-1 combines with J gene TRBJ2-7; TRBD1 is the table's D call, not checked against the DNA. TRBV21-1 is a recognized pseudogene. The CDR3 sequence is 16 residues long. CDR3 amino acids: CASSKVDSLKSYEQYF. Here the CDR3 DNA reads TGTGCCAGCAGCAAAGTTGACAGCCTAAAATCCTACGAGCAGTACTTC.

The V call is TRBV19, the J call TRBJ2-5; 12 bases line up with TRBD1. V dropped 6 bases and J dropped 5; count of bases not matched to a gene: 7. CDR3 length equals 15 residues. Per germline, CDR1 LNHDA and CDR2 SQIVND (reference sequence). The CDR3 here is CASRPGQGAYETQYF. CDR3 DNA: TGTGCCAGTAGACCGGGACAGGGGGCCTATGAGACCCAGTACTTC. Together with reference TRBV19 and TRBJ2-5, the CDR3 gives the full variable domain: DGGITQSPKYLFRKEGQNVTLSCEQNLNHDAMYWYRQDPGQGLRLIYYSQIVNDFQKGDIAEGYSVSREKKESFPLTVTSAQKNPTAFYLCASRPGQGAYETQYFGPGTRLLVL.

The chain uses TRBV6-1 and TRBJ2-7, with 9 bases that match TRBD1. CDR3 length: 14 residues. Looked up from germline, CDR1 is MNHNS and CDR2 is SASEGT. V trimming: 3 bases; J trimming: 3 bases; junction bases outside the gene matches: 3. The CDR3 sequence: CASSDWGQGYEQYF. The DNA of the CDR3 is TGTGCCAGCAGTGACTGGGGACAGGGCTACGAGCAGTACTTC.

This chain joins TRBV29-1 and TRBJ1-2, with a tentative D call TRBD1 (5 bases). V lost 3 bases, J lost 0 bases, and 17 bases lay in between. CDR1 is SQVTM and CDR2 is ANQGSEA in the germline V gene. The CDR3 sequence is 16 residues long. The CDR3 is CSVDSYRLRANYGYTF. CDR3 sequence (DNA): TGCAGCGTTGATTCGTACAGGTTGCGAGCTAACTATGGCTACACCTTC. The full variable domain, completed using reference TRBV29-1 and TRBJ1-2, is SAVISQKPSRDICQRGTSLTIQCQVDSQVTMMFWYRQQPGQSLTLIATANQGSEATYESGFVIDKFPISRPNLTFSTLTVSNMSPEDSSIYLCSVDSYRLRANYGYTFGSGTRLTVV.

J is TRBJ1-3 and V is TRBV14; TRBD1 matches 8 bases. J gave up 1 base and V 6 bases, and 5 bases lay outside the gene matches. CDR3 length: 15 amino acids. Germline lookup yields CDR1 SGHDN and CDR2 FVKESK. CDR3 sequence reads: CASRKTGGSGNTIYF. CDR3 DNA sequence: TGTGCCAGCAGAAAAACAGGGGGTTCTGGAAACACCATATATTTT.

This clone was counted between two and nine times. This chain connects TRBV5-1 to TRBJ1-5; no reliable D call. Germline loops: CDR1 SGHRS, CDR2 YFSETQ. V shed 1 base and J shed 4 bases, with 12 bases lying between them. The CDR3 is 15 residues long. Here the CDR3 reads CASSLTADVNQPQHF. CDR3 sequence (DNA): TGCGCCAGCAGCTTGACAGCGGACGTGAATCAGCCCCAGCATTTT.

The chain links TRBV5-1 to TRBJ2-4; D unresolved. The germline V gene encodes CDR1 SGHRS and CDR2 YFSETQ. The length of the CDR3 is 14 residues. Trimming took 4 bases from V and 8 from J, leaving 16 bases between them. The CDR3, as DNA: TGCGCCAGCAGCCTGGACCGTGCTCCGGACATTCAGTACTTC. Amino acids: CASSLDRAPDIQYF.

The V and J genes are TRBV18 and TRBJ1-1; D gene uncertain. The CDR3 sequence is 15 residues long. Germline CDR1 KGHSH, CDR2 LQKENI. V was clipped by 3 bases and J by 1 base, with 12 bases between them. In DNA form, the CDR3 reads TGTGCCAGCTCACCTTTGGGCCTCAGGAACACTGAAGCTTTCTTT. Residues: CASSPLGLRNTEAFF.

The chain couples TRBV6-1 to TRBJ2-7; the D gene is possibly TRBD2 (7 bases). Trimming left V 2 bases short and J 6 bases short, with 26 bases between. Per the germline V gene, CDR1 is MNHNS and CDR2 is SASEGT. The length of the CDR3 is 18 residues. CDR3 sequence (DNA): TGTGCCAGCAGTGAAAGTGGGGGCGGGAGTGCGTCGGATCGCGAGCAGTACTTC. Its protein product is CASSESGGGSASDREQYF.

The chain employs TRBV28 and TRBJ1-1; 10 bases fit TRBD1. The CDR3 loop spans 14 amino acids. Losses at the gene ends were 5 bases for V and 5 bases for J; bases not matched to a gene: 5. Germline CDR1 MDHEN, CDR2 SYDVKM. CDR3 loop: CASSLPGQGTEAFF. The CDR3, as DNA: TGTGCCAGCAGTCTCCCGGGACAGGGGACTGAAGCTTTCTTT.

This chain joins TRBV30 and TRBJ1-2; the D gene is possibly TRBD1 (5 bases). The CDR3 extends over 13 amino acids. From germline, CDR1 is GTSNPN and CDR2 SVGIG (reference sequence). Trimming cost V 3 bases and J 3 bases, with 11 bases left between them. The CDR3 bases are TGTGCCTGGAGGCGGGGGAGGGACTATGGCTACACCTTC. Its translation is CAWRRGRDYGYTF.

This clone has just a few counts. The CDR3 region has the DNA TGTGCCAGCAGCTTAAGGGGCTTGGGGAACACTGAAGCTTTCTTT. As protein: CASSLRGLGNTEAFF. V and J are TRBV11-3 and TRBJ1-1, with a possible D match to TRBD1 (5 bases). V was shortened by 2 bases and J by 1 base, with 11 bases between the two germline ends. Germline values: CDR1 SGHNT, CDR2 YENEEA. CDR3 length: 15 residues.

The chain joins TRBV28 to TRBJ2-3; 11 positions agree with TRBD1. CDR3 length: 16 amino acids. Germline V gene lookup returns CDR1 MDHEN and CDR2 SYDVKM. Trimming took 7 bases from V and 4 from J; bases not matched to a gene: 10. The DNA of the CDR3 is TGTGCCAGCATCCTAGGAGGACAGGGGGCCTCAGATACGCAGTATTTT. Translated: CASILGGQGASDTQYF.

The chain employs TRBV27 and TRBJ2-5, with D perhaps TRBD1 (7 bases). The CDR3 is 15 amino acids. The germline V gene encodes CDR1 MNHEY and CDR2 SMNVEV (reference sequence). The V gene lost 4 bases and the J gene lost 2 bases, with 14 bases spanning the gap. The CDR3 here is CASSSGGTSQETQYF. The CDR3, as DNA: TGTGCCAGCAGTTCAGGGGGGACCTCTCAAGAGACCCAGTACTTC.

This chain uses TRBV30 with TRBJ1-4, with 10 bases that match TRBD1. Germline CDR1 and CDR2: GTSNPN and SVGIG (reference sequence). V was pared by 2 bases and J by 6 bases, with 3 bases of the junction left unmatched. This CDR3 is built from 14 residues. In DNA, the CDR3 is TGTGCCTGGAGTAGGGGGACAGGGGATGAAAAACTGTTTTTT. This sequence encodes CAWSRGTGDEKLFF.

V and J are TRBV4-1 and TRBJ2-1, with D possibly being TRBD2 (5 bases). CDR1 and CDR2 from the germline V gene are MGHRA and YSYEKL. With 0 bases removed from V and 0 bases from J, the gap between germline ends came to 9 bases. The CDR3 spans 16 residues. The CDR3 protein is CASSQEVGSSYNEQFF. The CDR3 bases are TGCGCCAGCAGCCAAGAGGTAGGGAGCTCCTACAATGAGCAGTTCTTC.

The chain joins TRBV29-1 to TRBJ2-1, with TRBD2 as a possible D gene (5 bases). The CDR3 spans 13 residues. The V gene lost 2 bases and the J gene lost 3 bases, with 8 bases spanning the gap. Germline V gene lookup returns CDR1 SQVTM and CDR2 ANQGSEA. As DNA, the CDR3 is TGCAGCGTTGAATTGGGAGACTACAATGAGCAGTTCTTC. Its translation: CSVELGDYNEQFF.

V gene TRBV5-1 combines with J gene TRBJ1-4; D ambiguous. Germline loops: CDR1 SGHRS, CDR2 YFSETQ. The CDR3 is 15 residues long. Trimming removed 0 bases from V and 1 base from J, with 7 bases in between. The CDR3 loop reads CASSLVGRTNEKLFF. DNA of the CDR3: TGCGCCAGCAGCTTGGTTGGGAGAACTAATGAAAAACTGTTTTTT.

The chain links TRBV27 to TRBJ2-1; D may be TRBD1 (5 bases). Germline loops: CDR1 MNHEY, CDR2 SMNVEV (reference sequence). Trimming left V 5 bases short and J 6 bases short, with 8 bases between. The CDR3 totals 12 residues. The chain's CDR3 is CASSKGVNEQFF. For the CDR3, the DNA is TGTGCCAGCAGTAAAGGGGTCAATGAGCAGTTCTTC.

CDR3 sequence (DNA): TGTGCCAGCAGCGCCACAGGGCCAGATACGCAGTATTTT. This translates into CASSATGPDTQYF. The chain employs TRBV9 and TRBJ2-3, with TRBD1 as a possible D gene (6 bases). The CDR3 runs 13 residues. V was trimmed by 3 bases and J by 4 bases, leaving 9 bases between them. The germline CDR1 and CDR2 sequences are SGDLS and YYNGEE.

The CDR3 reads CASATRGGTSSYEQYF. The CDR3 DNA sequence: TGTGCCAGCGCCACACGGGGCGGGACTAGTAGTTACGAGCAGTACTTC. The gene calls are TRBV13 and TRBJ2-7; 8 bases are a match to TRBD2. This CDR3 spans 16 amino acids. Germline-derived CDR1 and CDR2 are PRHDT and FYEKMQ (reference sequence). Germline trimming cut 8 bases from V and 4 bases from J; bases unmatched to any gene: 16.

J is TRBJ1-5 and V is TRBV19, with D perhaps matching TRBD1 (5 bases). Germline lookup yields CDR1 LNHDA and CDR2 SQIVND (reference sequence). This CDR3 is 13 amino acids long. The V and J ends lost 5 bases and 0 bases respectively, with 5 bases between them. As DNA, the CDR3 is TGTGCCAGTAGTGACAGTAGCAATCAGCCCCAGCATTTT. Its protein product is CASSDSSNQPQHF.

The rearrangement joins TRBV19 to TRBJ1-1; no clear D gene. The CDR3 has 11 residues. The germline gives CDR1 LNHDA, CDR2 SQIVND (reference sequence). V lost 8 bases to trimming and J lost 8 bases, with 12 bases between them. Here the CDR3 reads CASSDWVEAFF. CDR3 sequence (DNA): TGTGCCAGTTCTGACTGGGTAGAAGCTTTCTTT. The full variable domain, in which reference TRBV19 and TRBJ1-1 provide the parts outside the CDR3, is DGGITQSPKYLFRKEGQNVTLSCEQNLNHDAMYWYRQDPGQGLRLIYYSQIVNDFQKGDIAEGYSVSREKKESFPLTVTSAQKNPTAFYLCASSDWVEAFFGQGTRLTVV.

The rearrangement joins TRBV25-1 to TRBJ1-1; the D is unclear. The germline CDR1 and CDR2 sequences are MGHDK and SYGVNS. The CDR3 has 14 amino acids. V gave up 0 bases and J gave up 4 bases, with 9 bases separating them. CDR3: CASSEYPGFTEAFF. The DNA for the CDR3 is TGTGCCAGCAGTGAATATCCCGGGTTCACTGAAGCTTTCTTT.

The chain uses TRBV27 and TRBJ2-6; TRBD1 matches at 9 bases. The CDR3 runs 20 residues. Germline CDR1 and CDR2: MNHEY and SMNVEV (reference sequence). Trimming removed 2 bases from V and 0 bases from J; junction bases left unmatched: 11. For the CDR3, the DNA is TGTGCCAGCAGTTTAGGGCGTTCGGGACAGGGTGTCTCTGGGGCCAACGTCCTGACTTTC. Translating gives CASSLGRSGQGVSGANVLTF.

This chain links TRBV10-3 with TRBJ1-1; 7 nucleotides align to TRBD1. This CDR3 comprises 15 residues. Germline V gene data show CDR1 as ENHRY and CDR2 as SYGVKD. V lost 6 bases to trimming and J lost 0 bases; unmatched junction nucleotides: 7. In DNA, the CDR3 is TGTGCCATCAGACCGGGACAGCTATTGAACACTGAAGCTTTCTTT. Translated, it gives CAIRPGQLLNTEAFF.